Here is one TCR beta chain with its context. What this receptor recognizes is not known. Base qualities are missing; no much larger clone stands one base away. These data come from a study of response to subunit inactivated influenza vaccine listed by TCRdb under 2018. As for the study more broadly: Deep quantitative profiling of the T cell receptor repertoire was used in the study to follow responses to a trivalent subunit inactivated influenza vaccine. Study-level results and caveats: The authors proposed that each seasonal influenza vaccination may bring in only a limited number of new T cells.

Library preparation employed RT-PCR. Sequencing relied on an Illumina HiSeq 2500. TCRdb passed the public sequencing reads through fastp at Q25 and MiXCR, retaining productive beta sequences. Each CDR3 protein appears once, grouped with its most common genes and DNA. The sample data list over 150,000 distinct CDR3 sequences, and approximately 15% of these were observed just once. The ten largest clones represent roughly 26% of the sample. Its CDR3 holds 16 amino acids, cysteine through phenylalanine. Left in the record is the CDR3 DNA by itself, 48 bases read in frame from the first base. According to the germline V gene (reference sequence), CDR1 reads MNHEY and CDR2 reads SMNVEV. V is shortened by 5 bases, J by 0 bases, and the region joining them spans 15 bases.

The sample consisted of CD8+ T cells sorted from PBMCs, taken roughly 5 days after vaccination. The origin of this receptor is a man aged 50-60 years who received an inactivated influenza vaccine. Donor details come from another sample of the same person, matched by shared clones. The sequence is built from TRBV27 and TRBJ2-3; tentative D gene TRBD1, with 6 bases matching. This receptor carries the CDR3 CASSPWTVPSTDTQYF. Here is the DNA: TGTGCCAGCAGTCCATGGACAGTCCCTAGCACAGATACGCAGTATTTT.